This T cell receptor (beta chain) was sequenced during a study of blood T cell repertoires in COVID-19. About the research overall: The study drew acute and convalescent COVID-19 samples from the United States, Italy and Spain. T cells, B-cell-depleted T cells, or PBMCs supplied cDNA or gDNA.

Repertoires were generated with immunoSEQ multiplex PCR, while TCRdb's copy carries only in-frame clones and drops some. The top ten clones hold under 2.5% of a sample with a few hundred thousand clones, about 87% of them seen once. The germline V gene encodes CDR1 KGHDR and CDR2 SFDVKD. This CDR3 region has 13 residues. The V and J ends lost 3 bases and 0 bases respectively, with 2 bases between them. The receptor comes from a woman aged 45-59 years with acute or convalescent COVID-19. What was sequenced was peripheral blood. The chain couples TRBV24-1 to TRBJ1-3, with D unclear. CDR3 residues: CATSDHSGNTIYF. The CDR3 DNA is TGTGCCACCAGTGATCACTCTGGAAACACCATATATTTT.